This entry lists 18 T cell receptor beta chains sequenced from one sample in a study of T cell repertoires in ileal Crohn's disease. Time point denoted: neoterminal ileum biopsy at postoperative endoscopy, about 6 months after surgery. Only in-frame clones appear in the TCRdb table, and some are missing; sequencing was by immunoSEQ multiplex PCR. The repertoire has more than 13,000 clones, 65% to 80% of them found once; the top ten carry under 5%. Sequenced input: ileal tissue. These receptors came from an adult with Crohn's disease.

This chain links TRBV28 with TRBJ2-1, with D unclear. V lost 8 bases, J lost 5 bases, and 13 bases lay in between. This CDR3 comprises 13 residues. Germline values: CDR1 MDHEN, CDR2 SYDVKM. In nucleotides, the CDR3 is TGTGCCAGCCCGCCACTCGCCCACAATGAGCAGTTCTTC. Its translation is CASPPLAHNEQFF.

The rearrangement links TRBV4-3 to TRBJ2-1, with unresolved D. V lost 2 bases to trimming and J lost 12 bases, with 17 bases between them. There are 14 residues in the CDR3. Germline CDR1 reads LGHNA; CDR2 reads YSLEER. The CDR3 region has the DNA TGCGCCAGCAGCCAACCAAGGCGGCATTTCGGGCAGTTCTTC. Protein: CASSQPRRHFGQFF.

The rearrangement uses TRBV2 and TRBJ1-3; 7 positions agree with TRBD1. J lost 2 bases, V lost 7 bases, and 5 bases had no gene match. The CDR3 has 14 amino acids. Germline assignment: CDR1 SNHLY and CDR2 FYNNEI. The CDR3 sequence is CASTLGQPGNTIYF. CDR3 DNA: TGTGCCAGCACTTTGGGACAGCCTGGAAACACCATATATTTT.

This chain connects TRBV30 to TRBJ1-5; perhaps TRBD1 as D (5 bases). This CDR3 is built from 12 residues. V lost 5 bases, J lost 4 bases, and 9 bases lay in between. Germline CDR1 reads GTSNPN; CDR2 reads SVGIG (reference sequence). DNA for the CDR3: TGTGCCTGGGGCGGGGGAAATCAGCCCCAGCATTTT. This encodes CAWGGGNQPQHF.

This rearrangement joins TRBV19 to TRBJ2-1; the D gene is possibly TRBD2 (5 bases). CDR3 length: 13 amino acids. CDR1 and CDR2 from the germline V gene are LNHDA and SQIVND (reference sequence). V gave up 0 bases and J gave up 10 bases, with 10 bases separating them. The CDR3 DNA follows: TGTGCCAGTAGTATAGAGAGCGGACCCGAGCAGTTCTTC. Translating it yields CASSIESGPEQFF.

V gene TRBV18 combines with J gene TRBJ1-2; possibly TRBD1 for D (6 bases). The ends were cut back, 0 bases at V and 4 bases at J, with 15 bases in the middle. CDR1 and CDR2 from the germline V gene are KGHSH and LQKENI. The CDR3 extends over 16 amino acids. The CDR3: CASSPPQQGGGYGYTF. CDR3 in DNA: TGTGCCAGCTCACCACCGCAACAGGGTGGTGGCTATGGCTACACCTTC. The variable domain in full, with the rest retrieved from reference TRBV18 and TRBJ1-2, is NAGVMQNPRHLVRRRGQEARLRCSPMKGHSHVYWYRQLPEEGLKFMVYLQKENIIDESGMPKERFSAEFPKEGPSILRIQQVVRGDSAAYFCASSPPQQGGGYGYTFGSGTRLTVV.

The V and J genes are TRBV10-3 and TRBJ2-2; D possibly uses TRBD1 or TRBD2 (5 bases each). The V gene's germline CDR1 is ENHRY and CDR2 SYGVKD. The CDR3 extends over 16 amino acids. The V end was cut by 0 bases, the J end by 5 bases, with 13 bases between. In DNA form, the CDR3 reads TGTGCCATCAGTGAGTCGTCGAGGGGCAGGACCGGGGAGCTGTTTTTT. It translates to CAISESSRGRTGELFF.

The V call is TRBV2, the J call TRBJ1-4; 9 nucleotides match TRBD1. The CDR3 consists of 14 residues. In germline, CDR1 is SNHLY, CDR2 FYNNEI. V lost 4 bases and J lost 5; bases outside the gene matches: 2. CDR3 protein: CASSATGGNEKLFF. The DNA of the CDR3 is TGTGCCAGCAGTGCGACAGGGGGAAATGAAAAACTGTTTTTT.

The V gene is TRBV4-1, the J gene TRBJ2-6; D call uncertain. V lost 4 bases, J lost 1 base, and 5 bases lay in between. Germline V gene sequence: CDR1 MGHRA, CDR2 YSYEKL. CDR3 length: 14 amino acids. CDR3 in amino acids: CASSLASGANVLTF. The CDR3 nucleotides read TGCGCCAGCAGCCTTGCGTCTGGGGCCAACGTCCTGACTTTC.

This clone was counted a single time. The chain employs TRBV5-8 and TRBJ2-7, with TRBD2 matching 7 bases. The V gene's germline CDR1 is SGHTS and CDR2 YDEGEE. V shed 5 bases, J shed 2 bases, and the junction held 16 bases outside the gene matches. The CDR3 spans 17 residues. CDR3 in amino acids: CASRIIPSGERAYEQYF. The DNA for the CDR3 is TGTGCCAGCAGGATAATACCAAGCGGGGAACGGGCCTACGAGCAGTACTTC.

This clone was counted a few times. CDR3 nucleotide sequence: TGTGCCAGCAGCAGAGGGACAACTGGAAACACCATATATTTT. Translation: CASSRGTTGNTIYF. The rearrangement links TRBV11-2 to TRBJ1-3, with a possible D match to TRBD1 (6 bases). The germline V gene has CDR1 SGHAT and CDR2 FQNNGV. The length of the CDR3 is 14 residues. Trimming took off 5 bases at V and 2 bases at J, with 10 bases between the two ends.

The chain uses TRBV4-1 and TRBJ2-7, with 8 positions matching TRBD2. This CDR3 spans 15 amino acids. CDR1 is MGHRA and CDR2 is YSYEKL in the germline V gene. V lost 5 bases to trimming and J lost 7 bases; unmatched junction nucleotides: 13. CDR3 DNA: TGCGCCAGCAGCTCCTCCTGGCGGGGGGTAAGGGAGCAGTACTTC. Translated: CASSSSWRGVREQYF.

This clone showed up just once. The V call is TRBV27, the J call TRBJ2-2; 7 bases are shared with TRBD1. The CDR3 runs 14 residues. Germline loops: CDR1 MNHEY, CDR2 SMNVEV (reference sequence). The junction had 8 bases not matched to a gene; V was cut back by 6 bases and J by 7 bases. CDR3 in amino acids: CASRGTVPFGELFF. In DNA form, the CDR3 reads TGTGCCAGCAGAGGGACAGTGCCCTTCGGGGAGCTGTTTTTT.

This clone was picked up one time. The sample carries other DNA sequences with the same CDR3. The CDR3 protein is CSVRGGPSYEQYF. CDR3 coding DNA: TGCAGCGTTCGGGGAGGCCCCTCCTACGAGCAGTACTTC. J is TRBJ2-7 and V is TRBV29-1; TRBD2 is a possible D gene (6 bases). CDR1 and CDR2 from the germline V gene are SQVTM and ANQGSEA. V was shortened by 5 bases and J by 0 bases, with 11 bases between the two germline ends. The CDR3 consists of 13 residues.

The V and J genes are TRBV7-2 and TRBJ1-1; the D is unclear. The ends were cut back, 5 bases at V and 10 bases at J, with 11 bases in the middle. CDR1 and CDR2 from the germline V gene are SGHTA and FQGNSA. This CDR3 is 11 amino acids long. CDR3 DNA: TGTGCCAGCAGCCAAGAGGGTATAGCTTTCTTT. Amino acid sequence: CASSQEGIAFF.

V and J are TRBV9 and TRBJ1-1; D unclear. V gave up 0 bases and J gave up 2 bases, with 5 bases separating them. The length of the CDR3 is 13 residues. Germline lookup yields CDR1 SGDLS and CDR2 YYNGEE. The CDR3 region has the DNA TGTGCCAGCAGCGTAGAGACAAACACTGAAGCTTTCTTT. Translated, it gives CASSVETNTEAFF.

The CDR3: CASSSQGGGNDSPLHF. CDR3 in DNA: TGCGCCAGCAGCTCCCAAGGAGGGGGTAACGATTCACCCCTCCACTTT. The rearrangement joins TRBV5-1 to TRBJ1-6; weak D call: TRBD1 (6 bases). The germline CDR1 and CDR2 sequences are SGHRS and YFSETQ. The CDR3 covers 16 residues. Trimming took 3 bases from V and 8 from J, leaving 18 bases between them.

The chain couples TRBV6-1 to TRBJ2-2; either TRBD1 or TRBD2 may fit D (5 bases each). This CDR3 is 13 amino acids long. Trimming pared 5 bases from V and 4 bases from J, leaving 8 bases between. Germline-derived CDR1 and CDR2 are MNHNS and SASEGT. The CDR3: CASSRDLTGELFF. In DNA, the CDR3 is TGTGCCAGCAGTCGGGACCTCACCGGGGAGCTGTTTTTT.